This T cell receptor beta chain was sequenced in a study of Graves' ophthalmopathy and Graves' hyperthyroidism. Study-wide results and limits: Detection in blood was also observed for most expanded thyroid clonotypes above 0.001 frequency.

CDR3 length: 15 residues. The germline gives CDR1 SQVTM, CDR2 ANQGSEA. J lost 3 bases, V lost 7 bases, and 14 bases had no gene match. Uncontrolled infections, other autoimmune diseases, pregnancy or lactation barred patients from enrollment. The starting material, about 9.5 ml of fresh peripheral blood, provided the PBMCs. The sample holds a few counts of this clonotype. Its target is not known. As the template, RNA transcripts were used to amplify TCR beta CDR3 regions. RT-PCR was first run with HTBI primers, then multiplex PCR in a second round. MiXCR was run by TCRdb on the multiplex PCR reads, yielding one entry per CDR3 protein. The sample shows 600,000 to 700,000 distinct CDR3 sequences, roughly 39% of them seen only once.

The gene calls are TRBV29-1 and TRBJ2-7; 8 bases line up with TRBD1. The source of this sequence is an adult man with Graves' ophthalmopathy. Sequencing was carried out using peripheral blood. The CDR3 protein is CSALPAPGQDYEQYF. CDR3 bases: TGCAGCGCTCTGCCCGCCCCGGGACAGGACTACGAGCAGTACTTC.